This TCR beta chain emerged from a study of T cell responses to AZD1222 COVID-19 vaccine. Findings and caveats of the study: Distributed over spike, vaccine-associated CD4 TCRs predominated at 160-218 and 743-854.

Trimming stripped 2 bases from V and 4 bases from J, with 14 bases between. Germline loops: CDR1 SGHDN, CDR2 FVKESK. The CDR3 is 15 residues long. Clones were read by immunoSEQ multiplex PCR, and TCRdb kept only the in-frame ones, dropping some. Among 90,000 to 120,000 clones, roughly 90% were seen once, and the ten largest hold about 7%. As to this clone: Its cognate antigen is unknown.

The origin of this receptor is an adult in good health. V gene TRBV14 combines with J gene TRBJ1-1; the D gene is possibly TRBD1 (5 bases). This sample comprised peripheral blood, obtained on day 0 of AZD1222 vaccination. The CDR3 loop reads CASSQFEGRSTEAFF. Here the CDR3 DNA reads TGTGCCAGCAGCCAATTCGAGGGGCGATCCACTGAAGCTTTCTTT.